The rows below give T cell receptor beta chains drawn from one sample of a study of blood T cell repertoires in COVID-19. Produced via immunoSEQ multiplex PCR; TCRdb's table is partial and in-frame only. The table lists a few hundred thousand clones, around 82% of them singletons. The source material was peripheral blood. The receptors stem from a human donor with COVID-19, enrolled during active disease. The donor label of this sample is uncertain. CDR3s include the opening cysteine and the closing phenylalanine or tryptophan. A D gene is named only where the DNA matches it firmly. Size tells how often a clone was seen (once, few, many) or the class of an expanded clone, and some rows leave it out.

J gene: TRBJ1-3
V gene: TRBV30
D gene: TRBD1
clone size: NA
CDR3 DNA: TGTGCCTGGGGAACAGGGGATGCTGGAAACACCATATATTTT
CDR3 protein: CAWGTGDAGNTIYF

J gene: TRBJ1-2
V gene: TRBV28
D gene: TRBD1
clone size: NA
CDR3 DNA: TGTGCCAGCAGGGGGACAGGGGGCTCAGTGAAGACTATCTATGGCTACACCTTC
CDR3 protein: CASRGTGGSVKTIYGYTF

J gene: TRBJ1-1
V gene: TRBV4-3
D gene: NA
clone size: NA
CDR3 DNA: TGCGCCAGCAGCCAAGCAGTTTGGGGCCAAGGTAACACTGAAGCTTTCTTT
CDR3 protein: CASSQAVWGQGNTEAFF

J gene: TRBJ1-3
V gene: TRBV9
D gene: NA
clone size: few
CDR3 DNA: TGTGCCAGCAGCGTCGCGGGGAGGGGCGTCCAATCTGGAAACACCATATATTTT
CDR3 protein: CASSVAGRGVQSGNTIYF

J gene: TRBJ2-5
V gene: TRBV7-3
D gene: NA
clone size: NA
CDR3 DNA: TGTGCCAGCAGCTTAAGCAGGGGAAGCGAGACCCAGTACTTC
CDR3 protein: CASSLSRGSETQYF

J gene: TRBJ2-1
V gene: TRBV12-5
D gene: TRBD2
clone size: NA
CDR3 DNA: TGTGCTAGTGGTTCCATAGCGGGAGGCAGCTCCTACAATGAGCAGTTCTTC
CDR3 protein: CASGSIAGGSSYNEQFF

J gene: TRBJ1-4
V gene: TRBV18
D gene: TRBD1
clone size: NA
CDR3 DNA: TGTGCCAGCTCATTAATGGGGACAGGCCGTAATGAAAAACTGTTTTTT
CDR3 protein: CASSLMGTGRNEKLFF

J gene: TRBJ1-4
V gene: TRBV6-6
D gene: NA
clone size: NA
CDR3 DNA: TGTGCCAGCAGTTACGCAGATCAGGGGTCTAATGAAAAACTGTTTTTT
CDR3 protein: CASSYADQGSNEKLFF

J gene: TRBJ2-7
V gene: TRBV2
D gene: NA
clone size: NA
CDR3 DNA: TGTGCCAGCCTTGTGACTCCTGGCGAGCAGTACTTC
CDR3 protein: CASLVTPGEQYF

J gene: TRBJ1-2
V gene: TRBV4-2
D gene: NA
clone size: NA
CDR3 DNA: TGTGCCAGCAGCCCAATCAATGAGGCTGGTGGCTACACCTTC
CDR3 protein: CASSPINEAGGYTF

J gene: TRBJ1-6
V gene: TRBV7-3
D gene: NA
clone size: NA
CDR3 DNA: TGTGCCAGCAGCCCCGATGCCGCGTATTCACCCCTCCACTTT
CDR3 protein: CASSPDAAYSPLHF

J gene: TRBJ2-2
V gene: TRBV30
D gene: TRBD1
clone size: NA
CDR3 DNA: TGTGCCTGGAGTGTAGGGGGCTACACCGGGGAGCTGTTTTTT
CDR3 protein: CAWSVGGYTGELFF

J gene: TRBJ1-2
V gene: TRBV6-5
D gene: TRBD1
clone size: few
CDR3 DNA: TGTGCCAGCATTGGGGGCGGACAGGGGACCGGCTACACCTTC
CDR3 protein: CASIGGGQGTGYTF

J gene: TRBJ2-2
V gene: TRBV15
D gene: NA
clone size: few
CDR3 DNA: TGTGCCACCAGCAGACACGGGTTTGGCACCGGGGAGCTGTTTTTT
CDR3 protein: CATSRHGFGTGELFF

J gene: TRBJ1-3
V gene: TRBV6-5
D gene: NA
clone size: NA
CDR3 DNA: TGTGCCACCGTTGACAGCCTATCTGGAAACACCATATATTTT
CDR3 protein: CATVDSLSGNTIYF

J gene: TRBJ2-7
V gene: TRBV10-3
D gene: TRBD2
clone size: NA
CDR3 DNA: TGTGCCATCAGTGAGGCTGGGGGGGAGGGCCAGTACTTC
CDR3 protein: CAISEAGGEGQYF

J gene: TRBJ1-5
V gene: TRBV7-9
D gene: NA
clone size: NA
CDR3 DNA: TGTGCCAGCAGCCCCCCGGGGGGTAGCAATCAGCCCCAGCATTTT
CDR3 protein: CASSPPGGSNQPQHF

J gene: TRBJ1-5
V gene: TRBV28
D gene: NA
clone size: NA
CDR3 DNA: TGTGCCAGCAGATATCCTGCAGACAATCAGCCCCAGCATTTT
CDR3 protein: CASRYPADNQPQHF

J gene: TRBJ2-7
V gene: TRBV19
D gene: TRBD2
clone size: NA
CDR3 DNA: TGTGCCTCCTCGGTAGCGGGAATAGACGAGCAGTACTTC
CDR3 protein: CASSVAGIDEQYF

J gene: TRBJ1-2
V gene: TRBV3-1/TRBV3-2
D gene: NA
clone size: NA
CDR3 DNA: TGTGCCAGCAGCCAATCGATACAGGGTGGGGGCTACACCTTC
CDR3 protein: CASSQSIQGGGYTF

J gene: TRBJ1-5
V gene: TRBV28
D gene: NA
clone size: NA
CDR3 DNA: TGTGCCAGCAGTTTAAACCCAGGCTCGGGCAATCAGCCCCAGCATTTT
CDR3 protein: CASSLNPGSGNQPQHF

J gene: TRBJ1-2
V gene: TRBV12-3/TRBV12-4
D gene: TRBD1
clone size: NA
CDR3 DNA: TGTGCCAGCAGGAAGACAGGGGGCGGTGGCTACACCTTC
CDR3 protein: CASRKTGGGGYTF

J gene: TRBJ2-4
V gene: TRBV3-1/TRBV3-2
D gene: NA
clone size: NA
CDR3 DNA: TGTGCCAGCAGCCAGGGGGCCGAAACAAAAAACATTCAGTACTTC
CDR3 protein: CASSQGAETKNIQYF

J gene: TRBJ2-7
V gene: TRBV15
D gene: TRBD2
clone size: once
CDR3 DNA: TGTGCCACCAGCAGAGATCCGGCGGGAGTCAACCACGAGCAGTACTTC
CDR3 protein: CATSRDPAGVNHEQYF

J gene: TRBJ1-1
V gene: TRBV28
D gene: TRBD1
clone size: NA
CDR3 DNA: TGTGCCAGCAGCAGTCCCGGGACAGGGAGCACTGAAGCTTTCTTT
CDR3 protein: CASSSPGTGSTEAFF

J gene: TRBJ1-5
V gene: TRBV28
D gene: NA
clone size: NA
CDR3 DNA: TGTGCCAGCAGACCCGACGGACAGATGAATCAGCCCCAGCATTTT
CDR3 protein: CASRPDGQMNQPQHF

J gene: TRBJ1-5
V gene: TRBV3-1/TRBV3-2
D gene: NA
clone size: NA
CDR3 DNA: TGTGCCAGCAGCCAAGATGAGGGTCAGCCCCAGCATTTT
CDR3 protein: CASSQDEGQPQHF

J gene: TRBJ2-1
V gene: TRBV24-1
D gene: TRBD1
clone size: NA
CDR3 DNA: TGTGCCACCAGTGGGGGGACAGGGCTAAATGAGCAGTTCTTC
CDR3 protein: CATSGGTGLNEQFF

J gene: TRBJ1-1
V gene: TRBV7-2
D gene: TRBD1
clone size: few
CDR3 DNA: TGTGCCAGCAGCTTAACATCAGGGGGCAGGACTGAAGCTTTCTTT
CDR3 protein: CASSLTSGGRTEAFF

J gene: TRBJ1-3
V gene: TRBV10-3
D gene: NA
clone size: NA
CDR3 DNA: TGTGCCACCTTCAGGGGTCCCGGAAACACCATATATTTT
CDR3 protein: CATFRGPGNTIYF

J gene: TRBJ1-2
V gene: TRBV6-5
D gene: NA
clone size: NA
CDR3 DNA: TGTGCCAGCAGTTACGGCAGAATGAACTATGGCTACACCTTC
CDR3 protein: CASSYGRMNYGYTF

J gene: TRBJ1-3
V gene: TRBV6-5
D gene: NA
clone size: NA
CDR3 DNA: TGTGCCAGCAGTTACTCGAGGAGTTCGGGAAACACCATATATTTT
CDR3 protein: CASSYSRSSGNTIYF

J gene: TRBJ1-1
V gene: TRBV30
D gene: NA
clone size: few
CDR3 DNA: TGTGCCTGGAGTGGACTCGATGAAGCTTTCTTT
CDR3 protein: CAWSGLDEAFF

J gene: TRBJ1-5
V gene: TRBV7-9
D gene: NA
clone size: NA
CDR3 DNA: TGTGCCAGCAGCTTAGGAAGCTTCCAACCCCAGCATTTT
CDR3 protein: CASSLGSFQPQHF

J gene: TRBJ2-1
V gene: TRBV24-1
D gene: TRBD2
clone size: NA
CDR3 DNA: TGTGCCACCAGTGATCGGACTAGCGGGAGGGCCCTCCACAATGAGCAGTTCTTC
CDR3 protein: CATSDRTSGRALHNEQFF

J gene: TRBJ2-1
V gene: TRBV5-4
D gene: TRBD2
clone size: NA
CDR3 DNA: TGTGCCAGCAGCCGCATGGTAGCGGGAGACAATGAGCAGTTCTTC
CDR3 protein: CASSRMVAGDNEQFF

J gene: TRBJ1-2
V gene: TRBV7-3
D gene: NA
clone size: NA
CDR3 DNA: TGTGCCAGCAGCTTAAGTTGGGGGCCCGATGGCTACACCTTC
CDR3 protein: CASSLSWGPDGYTF

J gene: TRBJ2-7
V gene: TRBV28
D gene: NA
clone size: NA
CDR3 DNA: TGTGGGGCAGGGCTGCGGGAGCAGTACTTC
CDR3 protein: CGAGLREQYF

J gene: TRBJ1-2
V gene: TRBV28
D gene: TRBD1
clone size: once
CDR3 DNA: TGTGCCAGCAGTTTCCGGGACAGGGGTTATGGCTACACCTTC
CDR3 protein: CASSFRDRGYGYTF

J gene: TRBJ1-2
V gene: TRBV7-2
D gene: TRBD1
clone size: few
CDR3 DNA: TGTGCCAGCAGCTTAGATCTCTTCGCCAGGGGGGAAGCTAACTATGGCTACACCTTC
CDR3 protein: CASSLDLFARGEANYGYTF

J gene: TRBJ2-1
V gene: TRBV2
D gene: NA
clone size: few
CDR3 DNA: TGTGCCAGCAGTGCTAGCGCACTATTCGGTGAGCAGTTCTTC
CDR3 protein: CASSASALFGEQFF

J gene: TRBJ2-1
V gene: TRBV2
D gene: NA
clone size: NA
CDR3 DNA: TGTGCCAGCAGTCCTAGCCTAAGCATCAATGAGCAGTTCTTC
CDR3 protein: CASSPSLSINEQFF

J gene: TRBJ2-2
V gene: TRBV3-1/TRBV3-2
D gene: TRBD1
clone size: NA
CDR3 DNA: TGTGCCAGCAGCCCGCGACAGGGGTCGGGGACCGGGGAGCTGTTTTTT
CDR3 protein: CASSPRQGSGTGELFF

J gene: TRBJ1-1
V gene: TRBV28
D gene: NA
clone size: NA
CDR3 DNA: TGTGCCAGCAGTTTAGGAGGCAACCGAGTGACTTTCTTT
CDR3 protein: CASSLGGNRVTFF

J gene: TRBJ1-1
V gene: TRBV5-6
D gene: TRBD1
clone size: NA
CDR3 DNA: TGTGCCAGCAGCTTCCTGACAGGGGGTCGGAACACTGAAGCTTTCTTT
CDR3 protein: CASSFLTGGRNTEAFF